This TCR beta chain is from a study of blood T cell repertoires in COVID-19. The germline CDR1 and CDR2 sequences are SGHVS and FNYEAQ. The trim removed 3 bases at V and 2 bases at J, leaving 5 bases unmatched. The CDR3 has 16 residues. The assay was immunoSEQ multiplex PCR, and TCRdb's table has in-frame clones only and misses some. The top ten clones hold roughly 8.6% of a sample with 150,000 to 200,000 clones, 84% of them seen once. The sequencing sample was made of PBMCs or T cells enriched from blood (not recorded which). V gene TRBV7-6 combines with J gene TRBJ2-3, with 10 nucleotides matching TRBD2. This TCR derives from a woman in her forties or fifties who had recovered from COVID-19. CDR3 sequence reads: CASSLAGTSVTDTQYF. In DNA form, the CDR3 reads TGTGCCAGCAGCTTGGCCGGGACTAGCGTCACAGATACGCAGTATTTT.